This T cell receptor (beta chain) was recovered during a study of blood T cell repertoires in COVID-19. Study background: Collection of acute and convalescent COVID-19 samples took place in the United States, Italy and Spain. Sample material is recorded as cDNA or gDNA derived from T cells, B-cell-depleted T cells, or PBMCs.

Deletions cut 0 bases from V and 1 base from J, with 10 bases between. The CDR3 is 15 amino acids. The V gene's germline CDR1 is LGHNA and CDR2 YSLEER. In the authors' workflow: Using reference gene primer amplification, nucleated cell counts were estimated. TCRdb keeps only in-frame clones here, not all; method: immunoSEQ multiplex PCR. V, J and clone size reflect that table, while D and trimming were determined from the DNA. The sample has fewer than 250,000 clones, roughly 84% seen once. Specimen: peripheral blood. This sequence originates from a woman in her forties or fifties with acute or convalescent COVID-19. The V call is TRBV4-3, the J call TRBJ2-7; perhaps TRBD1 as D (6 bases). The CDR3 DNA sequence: TGCGCCAGCAGCCAAGATATCCAGGGGTCCTACGAGCAGTACTTC. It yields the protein CASSQDIQGSYEQYF.